The TCR beta chain under discussion was sequenced for a study of blood T cell repertoires in COVID-19 (dated by TCRdb to about 2020). About the full investigation: Samples from collaborators originated in the United States, Italy and Spain and spanned both the acute and convalescent phases of COVID-19. Sample metadata almost always included a de-identified subject ID, COVID-19 status, age in years and sex. The samples were drawn from the first 160 participants of the ongoing ImmuneRACE study and from under 1,500 subjects provided by 6 global collaborators. Where available, HLA class I and class II types were obtained from metadata supplied by the sample provider rather than from assay-based typing. The dataset comprised deeply sampled blood TCRbeta repertoires from subjects exposed to, actively infected with, or recovered from COVID-19. The material from the prospective study consisted of cDNA or gDNA derived from T cells, B-cell-depleted T cells, or PBMCs. A freely available public database, intended as a resource for researchers studying the immune response to SARS-CoV-2, is where the repertoires were released.

Another Seattle source contributed samples from volunteer blood donors who had recovered from COVID-19. Each collaborating institution followed its own protocols to collect whole blood in K2EDTA tubes. For TCRbeta analysis, collaborators shipped samples in one of three forms: frozen whole blood, isolated PBMCs, or DNA extracted from either of those sample types. TCRbeta CDR3 regions were amplified from genomic DNA using the immunoSEQ Assay, a bias-controlled multiplex PCR. The original pipeline was this. Within the assay, amplification of reference gene primers was used to estimate how many nucleated cells each sample contained. To quantify the absolute abundance of each unique TCRbeta CDR3 rearrangement, sequence reads were collapsed and filtered. Productive Simpson clonality was computed per sample as the square root of Simpson's diversity index over productive rearrangements. TCRdb took this table from immuneACCESS and kept in-frame rearrangements with V and J called. Such tables lack part of the clones; where checked against another copy, unresolved V genes explain under half of the gap, and the rest is unexplained. D and trimming come from the DNA, and the V and J calls and clone size come from that table. Counted in this sample were over 150,000 clones; around 82% of them appeared once. The ten largest clones add up to roughly 18% of the sample.

The investigation overall reported the following: Clinical and demographic metadata were provided uncurated, with the amount varying by source and participant.

The germline V gene encodes CDR1 GTSNPN and CDR2 SVGIG (reference sequence). The V end loses 5 bases and the J end loses 7 bases, and a stretch of 12 bases separates them. The CDR3 contains 12 residues, cysteine and phenylalanine counted. The sequence is cut down to CDR3 DNA, 36 bases in frame from base 1. Comment on this clone: Its binding antigen is unknown. Per-nucleotide qualities are absent, and no much larger clonotype sits a single base away.

Sequenced material: peripheral blood. The rearrangement joined TRBV30 to TRBJ1-3, with the D segment identity uncertain. This receptor was obtained from a woman in her 70s who had recovered from COVID-19. The CDR3 here reads CAWGRSRNTIYF. The nucleotides read TGTGCCTGGGGCCGGTCCAGGAACACCATATATTTT.